This section outlines one T cell receptor (beta chain) sequence together with its context. Its specificity is unknown. The CDR3 end lies 3 residues beyond the end of the read and is filled in from the germline J gene. This CDR3 comprises 14 residues. Germline V gene sequence: CDR1 SGHTA, CDR2 FQGTGA. Trimming pared 7 bases from V and 3 bases from J, leaving 12 bases between. The sample comes from a study of T cells in women clearing cervical HPV infection. About the study: Blood came at first lesion visit for cases, post-clearance for controls. HLA type could not be excluded as a confounder.

Study-wide results and caveats: Cases carried less TRBV6-7 than controls: approximately 0.1% versus 0.16%.

TCRdb keeps only in-frame clones here, not all; method: immunoSEQ multiplex PCR. The table lists about 25,000 clones. This sequence was found in a woman aged 18-70 years with a cervical HPV16 infection that either progressed to CIN3+ or cleared (not recorded which). The material sequenced was blood buffy coat. The V and J genes are TRBV7-3 and TRBJ2-2; possibly TRBD1 for D (6 bases). CDR3 bases read: TGTGCCAGCACCCCCCAGGGGCACACCGGGGAG. Its protein product is CASTPQGHTGE. The full CDR3 is CASTPQGHTGELFF.